A single TCR beta chain is shown here with its context. Antigen: not known. Just one base apart from a much larger clone, this may be a read error. Arm-PCR of CDR3 regions with iRepertoire HTBI primers generated TCR beta libraries. TCRdb fed the multiplex PCR reads into MiXCR, producing one record per CDR3 protein. Here the sample spans around 450,000 distinct CDR3 sequences, roughly 21% being singletons. The sample is drawn from a study of regulatory T cells in long-lasting Graves disease. The study's findings and limits: Limited sample numbers may have lowered accuracy.

There are 16 residues in the CDR3. Time point of the sample: persistent/refractory GD, antithyroid drugs over 5 years with positive TRAb. The authors made the TCR library using RNA they extracted from PBMCs. This specimen consisted of peripheral blood mononuclear cells (PBMCs), obtained when the disease was refractory, from a patient treated with antithyroid drugs. The receptor was isolated from a female donor with Graves disease. V and J are TRBV12-3 or TRBV12-4 and TRBJ2-6; D is perhaps TRBD1 or TRBD2 (5 bases each). The DNA for the CDR3 is TGTGCCAGCAGCCGGGACGGCCTCTCTGAGGCCAACGTCCTGACTTTC. This encodes CASSRDGLSEANVLTF.